This entry is about one T cell receptor beta chain. Here immunoSEQ multiplex PCR was the method, and the copy in TCRdb shows in-frame clones only, minus some. The top ten clones hold around 2.1% of a sample with fewer than 200,000 clones, around 88% of them seen once. The data stem from a study of cytomegalovirus exposure and HLA in healthy donors. Across the study: The 100 to 150 validation repertoires, a later analysis reported, used the same platform as the roughly 660 repertoires from the first cohort.

The CDR3 has 12 amino acids. CDR1 is SQVTM and CDR2 is ANQGSEA in the germline V gene. Trimming pared 8 bases from V and 1 base from J, leaving 8 bases between. Sequencing was performed on PBMCs. The receptor was derived from a woman under 30 in good health and CMV-seronegative. This chain links TRBV29-1 with TRBJ2-2, with a tentative D call TRBD1 (5 bases). For the CDR3, the DNA is TGCAGCCTAACAGGGAACACCGGGGAGCTGTTTTTT. Amino acid sequence: CSLTGNTGELFF.